This is a list of T cell receptor beta chains from one sample in a study of blood T cell repertoires in COVID-19. Assay: immunoSEQ multiplex PCR; the TCRdb copy retains only in-frame clones and omits some. Counted here are about 140,000 clones, about four fifths occurring once; the ten biggest clones make up approximately 1.4%. The sequenced material came from peripheral blood. These receptors all stem from a human donor in a cohort sampled during active COVID-19. CDR3s include the opening cysteine and the closing phenylalanine or tryptophan. D genes are given only for firm matches. Clone size is not always given. Where it is, it says once, few, many or a class for expanded clones.

clone_size,j_call,v_call,d_call,cdr3_aa,cdr3_nt
NA,TRBJ1-2,TRBV29-1,NA,CSVEGPRVGYTF,TGCAGCGTTGAAGGTCCCAGGGTCGGCTACACCTTC
NA,TRBJ2-3,TRBV5-1,NA,CASSLGGGSAADTQYF,TGCGCCAGCAGCCTGGGAGGTGGCTCGGCTGCAGATACGCAGTATTTT
NA,TRBJ2-3,TRBV12-3/TRBV12-4,NA,CASSLESTDTQYF,TGTGCCAGCAGTTTGGAGAGCACAGATACGCAGTATTTT
NA,TRBJ1-4,TRBV5-4,NA,CASSLEPSATNEKLFF,TGTGCCAGCAGCTTGGAGCCCTCTGCAACTAATGAAAAACTGTTTTTT
NA,TRBJ1-1,TRBV7-9,NA,CASSRAPLVLEAFF,TGTGCCAGCAGCCGAGCCCCACTGGTCTTAGAAGCTTTCTTT
many,TRBJ2-1,TRBV7-9,NA,CASSSRGSSYNEQFF,TGTGCCAGCAGCTCCCGGGGAAGCTCCTACAATGAGCAGTTCTTC
NA,TRBJ2-1,TRBV5-4,TRBD2,CASSSTSGPPYNEQFF,TGTGCCAGCAGTTCGACTAGCGGACCACCCTACAATGAGCAGTTCTTC
NA,TRBJ1-1,TRBV3-1/TRBV3-2,TRBD1,CASSQADRGEAFF,TGTGCCAGCAGCCAAGCAGACAGGGGTGAAGCTTTCTTT
NA,TRBJ1-6,TRBV18,TRBD1,CASSPTGTENSPLHF,TGTGCCAGCTCACCAACGGGGACAGAAAATTCACCCCTCCACTTT
NA,TRBJ1-2,TRBV3-1/TRBV3-2,TRBD1,CASSRNGQAYGYTF,TGTGCCAGCAGTCGTAATGGACAGGCCTATGGCTACACCTTC
NA,TRBJ2-1,TRBV28,TRBD2,CASSLLAGVDYNEQFF,TGTGCCAGCAGTTTACTAGCGGGAGTAGATTACAATGAGCAGTTCTTC
once,TRBJ2-4,TRBV12-3/TRBV12-4,NA,CASSLAENIQYF,TGTGCCAGCAGTTTGGCAGAAAACATTCAGTACTTC
NA,TRBJ2-1,TRBV11-3,TRBD1,CASSSGTGYGGEQFF,TGTGCCAGCAGCTCCGGGACAGGGTATGGAGGTGAGCAGTTCTTC
few,TRBJ1-5,TRBV2,TRBD1,CASSKDRGPVQPQHF,TGTGCCAGCAGTAAGGACAGGGGGCCAGTTCAGCCCCAGCATTTT
NA,TRBJ2-1,TRBV9,NA,CASSGSAANEQFF,TGTGCCAGCAGCGGGAGTGCCGCCAATGAGCAGTTCTTC
once,TRBJ1-2,TRBV19,TRBD1,CASTTSPAGTVYGYTF,TGTGCCAGTACTACCTCACCCGCCGGGACAGTCTATGGCTACACCTTC
NA,TRBJ2-7,TRBV11-3,NA,CASSEGQYYEQYF,TGTGCCAGCAGCGAGGGACAATACTACGAGCAGTACTTC
NA,TRBJ1-3,TRBV3-1/TRBV3-2,TRBD1,CASRQQGDGFPIYF,TGTGCCAGCAGACAACAGGGGGATGGATTCCCCATATATTTT
NA,TRBJ2-7,TRBV7-8,NA,CASSRQVTYEQYF,TGTGCCAGCAGCAGACAGGTCACCTACGAGCAGTACTTC
NA,TRBJ2-7,TRBV11-3,NA,CASSLGPSVDEQYF,TGTGCCAGCAGCTTAGGTCCGTCGGTGGACGAGCAGTACTTC
NA,TRBJ2-5,TRBV6-2/TRBV6-3,NA,CASSYNPVSLVEVKETQYF,TGTGCCAGCAGTTACAATCCGGTGTCGCTTGTGGAGGTGAAGGAGACCCAGTACTTC
NA,TRBJ1-5,TRBV9,TRBD1,CASSLTGDNQPQHF,TGTGCCAGCAGCCTAACAGGGGATAATCAGCCCCAGCATTTT
NA,TRBJ2-3,TRBV27,TRBD2,CASSQGLAGLGVSTDTQYF,TGTGCCAGCAGTCAGGGACTAGCGGGATTGGGGGTGAGCACAGATACGCAGTATTTT
NA,TRBJ1-5,TRBV5-1,NA,CASSLVQSGGNQPQHF,TGCGCCAGCAGCTTGGTGCAGTCGGGGGGCAATCAGCCCCAGCATTTT
few,TRBJ1-5,TRBV4-2,NA,CASSQGQGRNQPQHF,TGTGCCAGCAGCCAAGGCCAGGGGCGCAATCAGCCCCAGCATTTT
NA,TRBJ2-7,TRBV23-1,NA,CASSQGDTGYEQYF,TGCGCCAGCAGTCAAGGGGACACAGGATACGAGCAGTACTTC